This T cell receptor (beta chain) emerged from a study of T cell repertoires in cytomegalovirus infection (dated by TCRdb to between 2018 and 2021). Broadly, across the study: Recently identified HLA-C-restricted CMV epitopes, whose presentation resists viral immunomodulation, were targeted by peptide stimulations together with well-studied HLA-B-restricted epitopes. Because public TCR beta signatures pointed to carriage of CMV infection together with the matching HLA type, the HLA type of each donor mattered for the analysis. The research as a whole found: Cumulative frequency of public TCR beta family members discriminated carriers of CMV infection plus the relevant HLA type in this cohort and an independent roughly 340-donor cohort. The ex vivo response was dominated by HLA-C-restricted CMV-specific TCR beta clonotypes, and the single most frequent clonotype in two of eight donors was supplied by these HLA-C-restricted clonotypes.

Cut back by 2 bases and 13 bases, the V and J ends lie 12 bases apart. The CDR3 runs 12 residues from the cysteine to the phenylalanine. The retained sequence is limited to the CDR3, 36 bases, with the frame set at the first base. The germline V gene provides CDR1 MNHNS and CDR2 SASEGT. Interpreted using the paper, the treatment or condition label stands for: in vitro stimulation with specific CMV peptide epitopes to enrich CMV-specific T cells. The instrument given in TCRdb is Illumina HiSeq 1500. Using fastp trimming at Q25 and MiXCR clonotype assembly, TCRdb reanalyzed the public sequencing data and kept in-frame beta chains. Records with the same CDR3 protein are collapsed into one entry carrying the most frequent genes and DNA. The sample table contains 300,000 to 400,000 distinct CDR3 sequences; only one count was recorded for around a quarter of them. The ten largest clones capture roughly 15% of the sample.

Of note for this clonotype: Its specific antigen is unknown. There are no base qualities to consult, and no much larger clone falls within one base.

The sequence was obtained from a human donor in good health (CMV status not recorded). Some clones in this sample may be carry-over from other donors' samples. In this chain, TRBV6-1 is recombined with TRBJ1-3; matching of 5 bases hints at TRBD1 as the D gene. This sample comprised cultured PBMCs, obtained from culture after CMV antigen stimulation. The CDR3 reads CASSELPGKIYF. Read as DNA, the sequence is TGTGCCAGCAGTGAATTGCCAGGGAAAATATATTTT.